This is a list of T cell receptor beta chains from one sample in a study of spatial heterogeneity in lung cancer. Via MiXCR, TCRdb re-called the 5' RACE reads, giving one row per CDR3 protein. The sample carries more than 95,000 distinct CDR3 sequences, 10% to 15% recorded once. This specimen was PBMCs, taken at follow-up. The source of these receptors is a male donor with early-stage non-small cell lung cancer. Both conserved end residues are part of each CDR3. Each record gives: CDR3 protein, CDR3 DNA, clone size, V gene, J gene, D gene. D genes are given only for firm matches. Clone size appears in some rows only: once, few, many, or a class for an expanded clone.

cdr3_aa: CASSLQRDRTDTQYF
cdr3_nt: TGTGCCAGCAGCTTACAGCGAGATCGCACAGATACGCAGTATTTT
clone_size: many
v_call: TRBV7-2
j_call: TRBJ2-3
d_call: .

cdr3_aa: CATSDLGLAGSTDTQYF
cdr3_nt: TGTGCCACCAGTGACCTCGGACTAGCGGGGAGCACAGATACGCAGTATTTT
clone_size: .
v_call: TRBV24-1
j_call: TRBJ2-3
d_call: TRBD2

cdr3_aa: CASSGNDTKGARGYTF
cdr3_nt: TGTGCCAGTAGCGGAAACGACACAAAGGGGGCGCGTGGCTACACCTTC
clone_size: .
v_call: TRBV19
j_call: TRBJ1-2
d_call: TRBD1

cdr3_aa: CASSGNLNSPLHF
cdr3_nt: TGTGCCAGCTCAGGGAACCTTAATTCACCCCTCCACTTT
clone_size: .
v_call: TRBV18
j_call: TRBJ1-6
d_call: .

cdr3_aa: CAISAGETQYF
cdr3_nt: TGTGCCATCAGTGCGGGGGAGACCCAGTACTTC
clone_size: few
v_call: TRBV10-3
j_call: TRBJ2-5
d_call: .

cdr3_aa: CASSQDKDSQETQYF
cdr3_nt: TGCGCCAGCAGCCAAGATAAGGACAGTCAAGAGACCCAGTACTTC
clone_size: few
v_call: TRBV4-3
j_call: TRBJ2-5
d_call: .

cdr3_aa: CASSSSGLREKLFF
cdr3_nt: TGTGCCAGCAGCTCCTCAGGGTTAAGAGAAAAACTGTTTTTT
clone_size: many
v_call: TRBV7-6
j_call: TRBJ1-4
d_call: .

cdr3_aa: CASRRGTISNQPQHF
cdr3_nt: TGTGCCAGCAGGCGCGGGACAATCAGCAATCAGCCCCAGCATTTT
clone_size: few
v_call: TRBV6-5
j_call: TRBJ1-5
d_call: .

cdr3_aa: CASSLRLAGRSDTQYF
cdr3_nt: TGTGCCAGCAGCCTGCGACTAGCGGGGAGATCAGATACGCAGTATTTT
clone_size: few
v_call: TRBV11-2
j_call: TRBJ2-3
d_call: TRBD2

cdr3_aa: CASSLAGGQSNEKLFF
cdr3_nt: TGTGCCAGCAGTCTCGCCGGAGGACAGTCTAATGAAAAACTGTTTTTT
clone_size: few
v_call: TRBV6-1
j_call: TRBJ1-4
d_call: .

cdr3_aa: CASSRDREAEAFF
cdr3_nt: TGTGCCAGCTCCCGGGACAGGGAGGCTGAAGCTTTCTTT
clone_size: .
v_call: TRBV7-2
j_call: TRBJ1-1
d_call: TRBD1

cdr3_aa: CASSLGTRMNTEAFF
cdr3_nt: TGTGCCAGCAGCTTAGGCACAAGAATGAACACTGAAGCTTTCTTT
clone_size: .
v_call: TRBV13
j_call: TRBJ1-1
d_call: .

cdr3_aa: CSVDRGHTGELFF
cdr3_nt: TGCAGCGTTGACCGGGGGCATACCGGGGAGCTGTTTTTT
clone_size: many
v_call: TRBV29-1
j_call: TRBJ2-2
d_call: .

cdr3_aa: CASSPERGREQYF
cdr3_nt: TGTGCCAGCAGCCCAGAGCGGGGGCGAGAGCAGTACTTC
clone_size: many
v_call: TRBV7-3
j_call: TRBJ2-7
d_call: TRBD2

cdr3_aa: CASSYAGVGGYTF
cdr3_nt: TGTGCCAGCAGTTACGCAGGGGTGGGCGGCTACACCTTC
clone_size: few
v_call: TRBV6-5
j_call: TRBJ1-2
d_call: .

cdr3_aa: CASSHRQAEQFF
cdr3_nt: TGTGCCAGCAGCCATCGTCAAGCTGAGCAGTTCTTC
clone_size: .
v_call: TRBV3-1
j_call: TRBJ2-1
d_call: .

cdr3_aa: CASSLGQGSNYGYTF
cdr3_nt: TGTGCCAGCAGTCTGGGACAGGGGTCTAACTATGGCTACACCTTC
clone_size: many
v_call: TRBV12-3/TRBV12-4
j_call: TRBJ1-2
d_call: TRBD1

cdr3_aa: CSASHFSGGSYEQYF
cdr3_nt: TGCAGTGCTTCCCATTTTAGCGGGGGTTCCTACGAGCAGTACTTC
clone_size: many
v_call: TRBV20-1
j_call: TRBJ2-7
d_call: TRBD2

cdr3_aa: CSVGGTGNYEQYF
cdr3_nt: TGCAGCGTTGGGGGGACAGGGAACTACGAGCAGTACTTC
clone_size: many
v_call: TRBV29-1
j_call: TRBJ2-7
d_call: TRBD1

cdr3_aa: CASSPKGSGANVLTF
cdr3_nt: TGTGCCAGCAGCCCAAAGGGATCTGGGGCCAACGTCCTGACTTTC
clone_size: many
v_call: TRBV6-6
j_call: TRBJ2-6
d_call: .

cdr3_aa: CASSERMGSADTQYF
cdr3_nt: TGTGCCAGCAGCGAGAGGATGGGTAGTGCAGATACGCAGTATTTT
clone_size: .
v_call: TRBV9
j_call: TRBJ2-3
d_call: .

cdr3_aa: CASSLGQENSPLHF
cdr3_nt: TGTGCCAGCAGTTTAGGACAGGAGAATTCACCCCTCCACTTT
clone_size: .
v_call: TRBV12-3/TRBV12-4
j_call: TRBJ1-6
d_call: .

cdr3_aa: CASSSRGLQETQYF
cdr3_nt: TGTGCCAGCAGTTCCAGGGGGCTTCAAGAGACCCAGTACTTC
clone_size: few
v_call: TRBV6-2/TRBV6-3
j_call: TRBJ2-5
d_call: TRBD1

cdr3_aa: CASSLRGGPKGDTQYF
cdr3_nt: TGTGCCAGCAGCCTCCGGGGGGGACCCAAGGGAGATACGCAGTATTTT
clone_size: .
v_call: TRBV2
j_call: TRBJ2-3
d_call: TRBD2

cdr3_aa: CASTPMGQGGSPLHF
cdr3_nt: TGTGCCAGCACCCCAATGGGACAGGGTGGTTCACCCCTCCACTTT
clone_size: .
v_call: TRBV7-9
j_call: TRBJ1-6
d_call: TRBD1

cdr3_aa: CASSVGLDVYNEQFF
cdr3_nt: TGTGCCAGCAGCGTGGGACTAGATGTCTACAATGAGCAGTTCTTC
clone_size: many
v_call: TRBV9
j_call: TRBJ2-1
d_call: TRBD2

cdr3_aa: CASRRTGNNSPLHF
cdr3_nt: TGTGCCAGCAGGCGGACAGGGAATAATTCACCCCTCCACTTT
clone_size: many
v_call: TRBV28
j_call: TRBJ1-6
d_call: TRBD1

cdr3_aa: CSARQGAPGYTF
cdr3_nt: TGCAGTGCTAGACAGGGGGCGCCCGGCTACACCTTC
clone_size: many
v_call: TRBV20-1
j_call: TRBJ1-2
d_call: TRBD1

cdr3_aa: CASSPTGGNNEQFF
cdr3_nt: TGTGCCAGCTCACCCACCGGGGGGAACAATGAGCAGTTCTTC
clone_size: .
v_call: TRBV18
j_call: TRBJ2-1
d_call: TRBD2

cdr3_aa: CASSYWQDNSPLHF
cdr3_nt: TGTGCCAGCAGTTACTGGCAGGATAATTCACCCCTCCACTTT
clone_size: few
v_call: TRBV6-5
j_call: TRBJ1-6
d_call: .

cdr3_aa: CAISMGQSNYGYTF
cdr3_nt: TGTGCCATCAGTATGGGACAGAGTAACTATGGCTACACCTTC
clone_size: few
v_call: TRBV10-3
j_call: TRBJ1-2
d_call: TRBD1

cdr3_aa: CASSFTPGAAPPTEQFF
cdr3_nt: TGTGCCAGCAGCTTTACCCCCGGAGCGGCCCCACCCACTGAGCAGTTCTTC
clone_size: many
v_call: TRBV11-2
j_call: TRBJ2-1
d_call: .

cdr3_aa: CASSRRNTEAFF
cdr3_nt: TGTGCCAGCAGTAGGAGGAACACTGAAGCTTTCTTT
clone_size: .
v_call: TRBV6-6
j_call: TRBJ1-1
d_call: .

cdr3_aa: CAISESAGNSNQPQHF
cdr3_nt: TGTGCCATCAGTGAGTCGGCGGGGAATAGCAATCAGCCCCAGCATTTT
clone_size: .
v_call: TRBV10-3
j_call: TRBJ1-5
d_call: .

cdr3_aa: CASSFTGGTSEQFF
cdr3_nt: TGTGCCAGCAGTTTCACGGGGGGGACAAGCGAGCAGTTCTTC
clone_size: .
v_call: TRBV12-3/TRBV12-4
j_call: TRBJ2-1
d_call: TRBD2

cdr3_aa: CASSSSGTVNYGYTF
cdr3_nt: TGTGCCAGTAGTTCTTCCGGGACAGTTAACTATGGCTACACCTTC
clone_size: many
v_call: TRBV19
j_call: TRBJ1-2
d_call: TRBD1

cdr3_aa: CASSEVEPGNTIYF
cdr3_nt: TGTGCCAGCAGTGAAGTAGAGCCCGGAAACACCATATATTTT
clone_size: .
v_call: TRBV2
j_call: TRBJ1-3
d_call: .

cdr3_aa: CSARRGANTDTQYF
cdr3_nt: TGCAGTGCTAGAAGAGGGGCGAACACAGATACGCAGTATTTT
clone_size: many
v_call: TRBV20-1
j_call: TRBJ2-3
d_call: .

cdr3_aa: CASSKDRGGETQYF
cdr3_nt: TGTGCCAGCAGCAAAGACAGGGGAGGGGAGACCCAGTACTTC
clone_size: many
v_call: TRBV7-3
j_call: TRBJ2-5
d_call: .

cdr3_aa: CSARLAGRAKNIQYF
cdr3_nt: TGCAGTGCTAGACTAGCGGGGAGGGCCAAAAACATTCAGTACTTC
clone_size: .
v_call: TRBV20-1
j_call: TRBJ2-4
d_call: TRBD2

cdr3_aa: CSASRNRGLNTEAFF
cdr3_nt: TGCAGTGCTAGCCGTAACAGGGGATTGAACACTGAAGCTTTCTTT
clone_size: many
v_call: TRBV20-1
j_call: TRBJ1-1
d_call: TRBD1

cdr3_aa: CAISESLGSTDTQYF
cdr3_nt: TGTGCCATCAGTGAGTCTCTGGGTAGCACAGATACGCAGTATTTT
clone_size: .
v_call: TRBV10-3
j_call: TRBJ2-3
d_call: .

cdr3_aa: CASSLEYRGGTEAFF
cdr3_nt: TGTGCCAGCAGCTTGGAGTACAGGGGTGGGACTGAAGCTTTCTTT
clone_size: few
v_call: TRBV5-5
j_call: TRBJ1-1
d_call: TRBD1

cdr3_aa: CASSLAGRQIAKNIQYF
cdr3_nt: TGTGCCAGCAGTCTAGCGGGGAGACAAATAGCCAAAAACATTCAGTACTTC
clone_size: .
v_call: TRBV2
j_call: TRBJ2-4
d_call: TRBD2

cdr3_aa: CASSLAGPTEGNEQFF
cdr3_nt: TGCGCCAGCAGCTTGGCGGGACCCACAGAGGGCAATGAGCAGTTCTTC
clone_size: few
v_call: TRBV5-1
j_call: TRBJ2-1
d_call: .

cdr3_aa: CASSQDLQPGGADRETQYF
cdr3_nt: TGTGCCAGCAGCCAAGATCTCCAGCCCGGGGGGGCAGATCGAGAGACCCAGTACTTC
clone_size: many
v_call: TRBV3-1
j_call: TRBJ2-5
d_call: TRBD2

cdr3_aa: CASSSRASRGANVLTF
cdr3_nt: TGTGCCAGCAGCTCCCGGGCGTCGAGAGGGGCCAACGTCCTGACTTTC
clone_size: many
v_call: TRBV6-5
j_call: TRBJ2-6
d_call: .

cdr3_aa: CASSPSMGRNDQPQHF
cdr3_nt: TGTGCCAGCTCACCAAGCATGGGGAGGAACGATCAGCCCCAGCATTTT
clone_size: .
v_call: TRBV18
j_call: TRBJ1-5
d_call: .

cdr3_aa: CASSQVSGMNYGYTF
cdr3_nt: TGCGCCAGCAGCCAAGTTTCAGGCATGAACTATGGCTACACCTTC
clone_size: .
v_call: TRBV4-1
j_call: TRBJ1-2
d_call: .

cdr3_aa: CASSLRQQETQYF
cdr3_nt: TGTGCCAGCAGTTTAAGGCAGCAAGAGACCCAGTACTTC
clone_size: many
v_call: TRBV28
j_call: TRBJ2-5
d_call: .

cdr3_aa: CSPLPHTDTQYF
cdr3_nt: TGCAGTCCGTTACCGCACACAGATACGCAGTATTTT
clone_size: .
v_call: TRBV20-1
j_call: TRBJ2-3
d_call: .

cdr3_aa: CASSILNRDRNYGYTF
cdr3_nt: TGTGCCAGTAGTATTTTGAACCGGGACAGGAACTATGGCTACACCTTC
clone_size: .
v_call: TRBV19
j_call: TRBJ1-2
d_call: TRBD1

cdr3_aa: CASSLDNNQPQHF
cdr3_nt: TGTGCCAGCAGTTTGGACAACAATCAGCCCCAGCATTTT
clone_size: many
v_call: TRBV28
j_call: TRBJ1-5
d_call: .

cdr3_aa: CAWSVRGPRRETQYF
cdr3_nt: TGTGCCTGGAGTGTGCGGGGTCCGCGGAGGGAGACCCAGTACTTC
clone_size: many
v_call: TRBV30
j_call: TRBJ2-5
d_call: .

cdr3_aa: CASSRGLRTRGAYNEQFF
cdr3_nt: TGTGCCAGCAGCAGAGGATTAAGGACAAGGGGGGCCTACAATGAGCAGTTCTTC
clone_size: .
v_call: TRBV21-1
j_call: TRBJ2-1
d_call: .